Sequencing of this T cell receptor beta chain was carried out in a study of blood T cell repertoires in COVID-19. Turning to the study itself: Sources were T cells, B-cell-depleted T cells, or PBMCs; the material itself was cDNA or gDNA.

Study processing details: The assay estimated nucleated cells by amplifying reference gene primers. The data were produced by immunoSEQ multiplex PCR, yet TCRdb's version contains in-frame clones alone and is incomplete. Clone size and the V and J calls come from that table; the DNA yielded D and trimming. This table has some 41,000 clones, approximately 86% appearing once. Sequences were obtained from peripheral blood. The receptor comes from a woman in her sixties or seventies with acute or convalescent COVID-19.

Here the CDR3 reads CASRVSRGVNTEAFF. In DNA form, the CDR3 reads TGTGCCAGCAGAGTATCCAGGGGGGTGAACACTGAAGCTTTCTTT. The chain is built from TRBV6-6 and TRBJ1-1; TRBD1 matches 7 bases. Losses at the gene ends were 6 bases for V and 0 bases for J; bases not matched to a gene: 7. Per germline, CDR1 MNHNY and CDR2 SVGAGI (reference sequence). CDR3 length: 15 amino acids.